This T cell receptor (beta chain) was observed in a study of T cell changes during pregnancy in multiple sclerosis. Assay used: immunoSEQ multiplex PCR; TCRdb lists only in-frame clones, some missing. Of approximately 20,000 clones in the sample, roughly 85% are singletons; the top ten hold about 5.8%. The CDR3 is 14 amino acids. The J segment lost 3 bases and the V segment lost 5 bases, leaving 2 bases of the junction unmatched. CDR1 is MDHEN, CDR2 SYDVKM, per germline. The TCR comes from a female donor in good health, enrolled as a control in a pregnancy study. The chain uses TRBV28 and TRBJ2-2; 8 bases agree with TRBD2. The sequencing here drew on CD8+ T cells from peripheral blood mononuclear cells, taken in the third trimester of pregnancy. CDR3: CASSTSGYTGELFF. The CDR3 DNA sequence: TGTGCCAGCAGTACTAGCGGTTACACCGGGGAGCTGTTTTTT.